The 26 T cell receptor beta chains reported below all come from one sample, sequenced in a study of regulatory T cells in long-lasting Graves disease. Time point defined: persistent/refractory GD, antithyroid drugs over 5 years with positive TRAb. RNA from PBMCs was the source of the TCR library. Building of the TCR beta libraries involved iRepertoire HTBI primers and Arm-PCR of CDR3 regions. TCRdb re-derived calls from the multiplex PCR reads in MiXCR, one entry per CDR3 protein. The sample lists some 280,000 distinct CDR3 sequences, 22% occurring once. The material sequenced was peripheral blood mononuclear cells (PBMCs), taken when the disease was refractory, from a patient treated with antithyroid drugs. The receptors were gathered from a female donor with Graves disease.

J is TRBJ1-2 and V is TRBV14; no clear D. The CDR3 sequence is 16 residues long. Germline V gives CDR1 SGHDN, CDR2 FVKESK. V lost 1 base and J lost 8, with 20 bases in between. The CDR3 sequence is CASSQGDAWYGSGYTF. For the CDR3, the DNA is TGTGCCAGCAGCCAAGGCGACGCGTGGTATGGGTCGGGCTACACCTTC.

The chain employs TRBV19 and TRBJ1-2, with no clear D. Deletions cut 3 bases from V and 5 bases from J, with 16 bases between. Germline-derived CDR1 and CDR2 are LNHDA and SQIVND (reference sequence). This CDR3 has 15 amino acids. The CDR3 nucleotides read TGTGCCAGTAGTATCGGGCAGCCACTAATTTATGGCTACACCTTC. Its protein product is CASSIGQPLIYGYTF.

The chain employs TRBV7-2 and TRBJ1-4; a weak D match, TRBD1 (5 bases). The CDR3 extends over 15 amino acids. Germline V lookup: CDR1 SGHTA, CDR2 FQGNSA. V was pared by 5 bases and J by 8 bases, with 18 bases between. The CDR3 DNA is TGTGCCAGCAGCCCGGCGTGGACCCGGGGCGAAAAACTGTTTTTT. Its protein is CASSPAWTRGEKLFF.

This clonotype was observed many times. This chain links TRBV12-3 or TRBV12-4 with TRBJ1-2; no clear D. The CDR3 sequence is 12 residues long. V shed 2 bases and J shed 8 bases, with 9 bases lying between them. This CDR3 is CASSLWGGGYTF. DNA for the CDR3: TGTGCCAGCAGTTTATGGGGTGGCGGCTACACCTTC.

In this sample, this clonotype turned up many times. V usage is TRBV12-3 or TRBV12-4 and J usage is TRBJ2-6; 7 bases line up with TRBD1. The CDR3 has 17 amino acids. With 7 bases clipped from V and 4 bases from J, the junction kept 13 bases outside the gene matches. In nucleotides, the CDR3 is TGTGCCAGCACCTTCGATTCGACAGGGATCGGGGCCAACGTCCTGACTTTC. This encodes CASTFDSTGIGANVLTF.

This rearrangement joins TRBV5-1 to TRBJ1-1, with TRBD1 matching over 7 bases. J gave up 1 base and V 4 bases, and 7 bases lay outside the gene matches. Germline CDR1 SGHRS, CDR2 YFSETQ. The CDR3 extends over 15 amino acids. The CDR3 loop reads CASSGKTGQNTEAFF. In DNA form, the CDR3 reads TGCGCCAGCAGCGGTAAGACAGGGCAGAACACTGAAGCTTTCTTT.

The chain combines TRBV5-1 with TRBJ2-3; D not certain. This CDR3 is built from 12 residues. Germline V gene lookup returns CDR1 SGHRS and CDR2 YFSETQ. The V end was cut by 5 bases, the J end by 5 bases, with 9 bases between. Written as DNA, the CDR3 is TGCGCCAGCAGTCCCCGAGGAGATACGCAGTATTTT. The encoded protein is CASSPRGDTQYF. Full variable domain (outside the CDR3, taken from reference TRBV5-1 and TRBJ2-3): KAGVTQTPRYLIKTRGQQVTLSCSPISGHRSVSWYQQTPGQGLQFLFEYFSETQRNKGNFPGRFSGRQFSNSRSEMNVSTLELGDSALYLCASSPRGDTQYFGPGTRLTVL.

This clonotype was detected many times. The rearrangement uses TRBV2 and TRBJ2-6; TRBD1 matches at 10 bases. CDR3 length equals 16 residues. The trim removed 8 bases at V and 0 bases at J, leaving 4 bases unmatched. Per germline, CDR1 SNHLY and CDR2 FYNNEI. CDR3: CASRTGGFSGANVLTF. CDR3 bases: TGTGCCAGCCGGACAGGGGGGTTCTCTGGGGCCAACGTCCTGACTTTC.

In DNA, the CDR3 is TGTGCCACCAGCAGAGATCTCGCAGAGACCCAGTACTTC. Its protein is CATSRDLAETQYF. The chain has TRBV15 and TRBJ2-5; no definite D call. There are 13 residues in the CDR3. Trimming removed 0 bases at V and 4 bases at J, with 6 bases between. In germline, CDR1 is LNHNV, CDR2 YYDKDF (reference sequence). The variable domain in full, with the rest retrieved from reference TRBV15 and TRBJ2-5, is DAMVIQNPRYQVTQFGKPVTLSCSQTLNHNVMYWYQQKSSQAPKLLFHYYDKDFNNEADTPDNFQSRRPNTSFCFLDIRSPGLGDTAMYLCATSRDLAETQYFGPGTRLLVL.

This clonotype was seen more than once but under ten times. The V call is TRBV2, the J call TRBJ1-3; D is unclear. Germline V gene sequence: CDR1 SNHLY, CDR2 FYNNEI. This CDR3 comprises 13 residues. With 0 bases removed from V and 5 bases from J, the gap between germline ends came to 5 bases. Here the CDR3 DNA reads TGTGCCAGCAGTGAAGCGCTTAGAAACACCATATATTTT. It is translated as CASSEALRNTIYF.

As concerns this clonotype: Being one base from a much bigger clone, this may be a read error. The chain has TRBV6-1 and TRBJ2-6, with D tentatively TRBD2 (6 bases). V lost 8 bases and J 0 bases, leaving 17 bases between the germline ends. The germline V gene has CDR1 MNHNS and CDR2 SASEGT. The CDR3 totals 17 residues. Here the CDR3 reads CASGAGRTRSGANVLTF. The CDR3 DNA reads as TGTGCCAGCGGTGCGGGGAGGACTCGCTCTGGGGCCAACGTCCTGACTTTC.

This clonotype was detected a few times. The chain is built from TRBV4-3 and TRBJ2-7; possible D gene TRBD1, 5 bases. The CDR3 is made up of 13 amino acids. Germline loops: CDR1 LGHNA, CDR2 YSLEER. The V end lost 0 bases, the J end lost 5 bases, and 8 bases lay between the germline ends. The CDR3 coding sequence is TGCGCCAGCAGCCAAGACAGGGCCCACGAGCAGTACTTC. Amino acid sequence: CASSQDRAHEQYF.

This clonotype has a handful of counts. The rearrangement uses TRBV6-1 and TRBJ2-1, with 7 bases matching TRBD1. The ends lost 5 bases at V and 6 bases at J; junction bases unmatched: 7. The CDR3 is made up of 14 amino acids. The germline CDR1 and CDR2 sequences are MNHNS and SASEGT. The DNA for the CDR3 is TGTGCCAGCAGTCTGGGACAGTATACCAATGAGCAGTTCTTC. Protein: CASSLGQYTNEQFF.

This clonotype was seen at least ten times. The chain employs TRBV7-8 and TRBJ1-5; no firm D call. There are 12 residues in the CDR3. The ends were cut back, 6 bases at V and 9 bases at J, with 12 bases in the middle. The germline V gene encodes CDR1 SGHVS and CDR2 FQNEAQ. The CDR3 sequence is CASSLDLWPQHF. DNA of the CDR3: TGTGCCAGCAGTCTCGATCTTTGGCCCCAGCATTTT.

This clonotype was observed many times. The rearrangement joins TRBV7-2 to TRBJ2-5; D is unclear. This CDR3 contains 13 residues. Germline V gives CDR1 SGHTA, CDR2 FQGNSA. Trimming pared 2 bases from V and 1 base from J, leaving 5 bases between. The CDR3 protein is CASSLSFQETQYF. The CDR3 DNA reads as TGTGCCAGCAGCTTAAGCTTCCAAGAGACCCAGTACTTC.

This chain joins TRBV24-1 and TRBJ2-2, with D uncertain. This CDR3 has 15 amino acids. V was trimmed by 12 bases and J by 6 bases, leaving 22 bases between them. In germline, CDR1 is KGHDR, CDR2 SFDVKD. The CDR3 loop is CASGNGWPTSGELFF. CDR3 sequence (DNA): TGTGCCTCTGGAAACGGATGGCCCACTTCCGGGGAGCTGTTTTTT.

This chain connects TRBV20-1 to TRBJ1-5, with 9 bases aligning to TRBD1. This CDR3 comprises 19 residues. The V gene's germline CDR1 is DFQATT and CDR2 SNEGSKA (reference sequence). Trimming at V came to 0 bases and at J to 0 bases, leaving 12 bases not matched to a gene. CDR3 loop: CSARDPNTGGYFSNQPQHF. The CDR3 nucleotides are TGCAGTGCTAGAGATCCCAATACAGGGGGCTATTTTAGCAATCAGCCCCAGCATTTT.

On this clonotype itself: This CDR3 is missing its conserved last phenylalanine or tryptophan, likely due to a read error. This sequence joins TRBV30 and TRBJ2-7, with D possibly being TRBD1 (5 bases). There are 15 residues in the CDR3. The germline CDR1 and CDR2 sequences are GTSNPN and SVGIG (reference sequence). V was trimmed by 0 bases and J by 2 bases, leaving 14 bases between them. CDR3 in amino acids: CAWSVRGSPPYEQYS. The CDR3 DNA follows: TGTGCCTGGAGTGTAAGGGGCAGCCCTCCCTACGAGCAGTACTCC.

V is TRBV19 and J is TRBJ2-1; 8 positions match TRBD2. The CDR3 runs to 19 residues. The V and J ends lost 0 bases and 2 bases, in that order; junction bases with no gene match: 12. Germline V gene sequence: CDR1 LNHDA, CDR2 SQIVND (reference sequence). This CDR3 is CASSIDHETSARAYNEQFF. In nucleotides, the CDR3 is TGTGCCAGTAGTATAGATCACGAGACTAGCGCCCGAGCCTACAATGAGCAGTTCTTC.

In its sample, this clonotype was seen many times. The chain links TRBV7-2 to TRBJ2-3; TRBD1 aligns across 7 bases. V lost 4 bases to trimming and J lost 5 bases; unmatched junction nucleotides: 6. The CDR3 consists of 14 residues. Germline CDR1 SGHTA, CDR2 FQGNSA. CDR3 coding DNA: TGTGCCAGCAGCTCGACAGGGTTTGAAGATACGCAGTATTTT. This translates into CASSSTGFEDTQYF.

Note on this clonotype: Possible read error: a much larger clone is one base away. The rearrangement links TRBV28 to TRBJ1-1; no definite D call. The CDR3 covers 11 residues. In germline, CDR1 is MDHEN, CDR2 SYDVKM. The CDR3 nucleotides read TGTGCCGGCAGTGGGAGGACTGAAGCTTTCTTT. This translates into CAGSGRTEAFF. The full variable domain, its missing parts supplied by reference TRBV28 and TRBJ1-1, is DVKVTQSSRYLVKRTGEKVFLECVQDMDHENMFWYRQDPGLGLRLIYFSYDVKMKEKGDIPEGYSVSREKKERFSLILESASTNQTSMYLCAGSGRTEAFFGQGTRLTVV.

The CDR3 is CASSSGHSADIQYF. CDR3 nucleotides: TGTGCCAGCAGCTCGGGACACTCGGCGGACATTCAGTACTTC. This sequence joins TRBV7-8 and TRBJ2-4, with D perhaps matching TRBD1 (6 bases). The CDR3 covers 14 residues. The V end lost 4 bases, the J end lost 8 bases, and 15 bases lay between the germline ends. Germline CDR1 SGHVS, CDR2 FQNEAQ. Full variable domain (missing parts from reference TRBV7-8 and TRBJ2-4): GAGVSQSPRYKVAKRGQDVALRCDPISGHVSLFWYQQALGQGPEFLTYFQNEAQLDKSGLPSDRFFAERPEGSVSTLKIQRTQQEDSAVYLCASSSGHSADIQYFGAGTRLSVL.

The V call is TRBV20-1, the J call TRBJ1-4, with D unresolved. V was cut by 1 base and J by 4 bases, with 10 bases left in between. The germline V gene has CDR1 DFQATT and CDR2 SNEGSKA (reference sequence). The CDR3 extends over 14 amino acids. The CDR3 spells CSARGSYINEKLFF. DNA for the CDR3: TGCAGTGCTAGAGGGTCATATATTAATGAAAAACTGTTTTTT.

The chain employs TRBV12-3 or TRBV12-4 and TRBJ2-7, with no clear D. V was shortened by 5 bases and J by 6 bases, with 17 bases between the two germline ends. The CDR3 covers 14 residues. The CDR3 region has the DNA TGTGCCAGCAGTCAGACGGCAATCCCCTGCGAGCAGTACTTC. Translated, it gives CASSQTAIPCEQYF.

This clonotype was observed at least ten times. The chain uses TRBV6-2 or TRBV6-3 and TRBJ2-7; weak D call: TRBD1 (5 bases). V lost 0 bases and J lost 4, with 19 bases in between. From germline, CDR1 is MNHEY and CDR2 SVGEGT. The CDR3 has 17 residues. As DNA, the CDR3 is TGTGCCAGCAGTTACTCGAGGACACCCCTGGACGGTTACGAGCAGTACTTC. Amino acid sequence: CASSYSRTPLDGYEQYF.

Many counts were recorded for this clonotype. This chain links TRBV28 with TRBJ2-7; 7 nucleotides agree with TRBD2. This CDR3 has 15 residues. Germline trimming cut 1 base from V and 0 bases from J; bases unmatched to any gene: 3. CDR1 is MDHEN, CDR2 SYDVKM, per germline. CDR3 DNA: TGTGCCAGCAGTTTATCAGCGGGGTACTCCTACGAGCAGTACTTC. Translation: CASSLSAGYSYEQYF. The full variable domain, in which reference TRBV28 and TRBJ2-7 provide the parts outside the CDR3, is DVKVTQSSRYLVKRTGEKVFLECVQDMDHENMFWYRQDPGLGLRLIYFSYDVKMKEKGDIPEGYSVSREKKERFSLILESASTNQTSMYLCASSLSAGYSYEQYFGPGTRLTVT.